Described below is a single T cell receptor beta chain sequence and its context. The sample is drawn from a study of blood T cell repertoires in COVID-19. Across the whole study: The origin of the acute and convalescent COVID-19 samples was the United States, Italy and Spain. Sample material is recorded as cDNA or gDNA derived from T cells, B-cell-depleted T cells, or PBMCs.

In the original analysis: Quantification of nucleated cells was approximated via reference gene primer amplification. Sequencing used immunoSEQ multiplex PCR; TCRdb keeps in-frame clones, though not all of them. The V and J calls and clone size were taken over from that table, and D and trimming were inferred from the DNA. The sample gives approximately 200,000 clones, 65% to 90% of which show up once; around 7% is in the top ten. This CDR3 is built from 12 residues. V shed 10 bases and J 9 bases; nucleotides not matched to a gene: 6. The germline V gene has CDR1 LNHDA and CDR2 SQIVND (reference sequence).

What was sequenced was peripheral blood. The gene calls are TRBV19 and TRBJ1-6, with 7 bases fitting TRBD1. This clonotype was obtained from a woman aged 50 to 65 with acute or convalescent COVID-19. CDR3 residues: CATAEGASPLHF. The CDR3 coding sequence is TGTGCCACTGCTGAGGGGGCTTCACCCCTCCACTTT. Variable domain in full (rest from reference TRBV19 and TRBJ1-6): DGGITQSPKYLFRKEGQNVTLSCEQNLNHDAMYWYRQDPGQGLRLIYYSQIVNDFQKGDIAEGYSVSREKKESFPLTVTSAQKNPTAFYLCATAEGASPLHFGNGTRLTVT.